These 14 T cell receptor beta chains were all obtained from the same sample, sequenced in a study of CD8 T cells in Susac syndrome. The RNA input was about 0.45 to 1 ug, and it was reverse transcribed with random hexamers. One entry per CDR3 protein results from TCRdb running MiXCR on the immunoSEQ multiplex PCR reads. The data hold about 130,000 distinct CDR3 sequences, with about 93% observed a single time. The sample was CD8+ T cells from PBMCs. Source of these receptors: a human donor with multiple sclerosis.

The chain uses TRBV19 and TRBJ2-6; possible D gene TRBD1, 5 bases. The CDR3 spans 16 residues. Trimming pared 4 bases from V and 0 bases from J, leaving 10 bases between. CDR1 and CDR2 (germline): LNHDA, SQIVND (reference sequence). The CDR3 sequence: CASSTRQPSGANVLTF. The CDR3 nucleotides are TGTGCCAGTAGTACCCGACAGCCCTCTGGGGCCAACGTCCTGACTTTC. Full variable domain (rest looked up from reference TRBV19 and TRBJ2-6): DGGITQSPKYLFRKEGQNVTLSCEQNLNHDAMYWYRQDPGQGLRLIYYSQIVNDFQKGDIAEGYSVSREKKESFPLTVTSAQKNPTAFYLCASSTRQPSGANVLTFGAGSRLTVL.

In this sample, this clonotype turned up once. CDR3 bases: TGTGCCAGCAGCTTTAGACAGGGGGAGGGTACAGATACGCAGTATTTT. Protein sequence: CASSFRQGEGTDTQYF. This chain connects TRBV7-9 to TRBJ2-3, with 9 positions matching TRBD1. This CDR3 region has 16 residues. Germline-derived CDR1 and CDR2 are SEHNR and FQNEAQ (reference sequence). V was clipped by 3 bases and J by 3 bases; unmatched bases: 7.

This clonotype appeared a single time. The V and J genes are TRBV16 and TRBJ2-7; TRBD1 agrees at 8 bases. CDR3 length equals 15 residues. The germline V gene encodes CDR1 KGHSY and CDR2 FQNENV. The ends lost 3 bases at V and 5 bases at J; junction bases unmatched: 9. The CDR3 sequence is CASSQIGQGADEQYF. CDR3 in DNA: TGTGCCAGCAGCCAGATAGGCCAGGGGGCAGACGAGCAGTACTTC.

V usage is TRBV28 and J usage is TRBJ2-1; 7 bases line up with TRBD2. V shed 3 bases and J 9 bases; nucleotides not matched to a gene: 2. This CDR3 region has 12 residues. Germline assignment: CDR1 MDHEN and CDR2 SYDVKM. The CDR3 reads CASSFGGVEQFF. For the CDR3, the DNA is TGTGCCAGCAGTTTTGGGGGGGTTGAGCAGTTCTTC.

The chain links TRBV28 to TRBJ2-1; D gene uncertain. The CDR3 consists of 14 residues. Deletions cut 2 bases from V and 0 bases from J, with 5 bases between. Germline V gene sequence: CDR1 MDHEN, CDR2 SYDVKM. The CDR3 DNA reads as TGTGCCAGCAGTTTAGTGAGCTCCTACAATGAGCAGTTCTTC. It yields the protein CASSLVSSYNEQFF.

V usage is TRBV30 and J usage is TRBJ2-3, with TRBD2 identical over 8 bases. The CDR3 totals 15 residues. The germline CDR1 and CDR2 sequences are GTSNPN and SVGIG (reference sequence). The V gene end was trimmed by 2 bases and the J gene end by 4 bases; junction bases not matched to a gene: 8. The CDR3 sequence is CAWSPGLVPSDTQYF. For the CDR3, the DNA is TGTGCCTGGAGTCCGGGACTAGTTCCCTCAGATACGCAGTATTTT.

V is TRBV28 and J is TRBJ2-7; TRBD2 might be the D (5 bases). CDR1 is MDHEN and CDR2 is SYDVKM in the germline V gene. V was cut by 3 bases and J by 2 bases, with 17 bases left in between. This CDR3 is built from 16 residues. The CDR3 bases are TGTGCCAGCAGTTTGGGAATCAGCGGAAGTCCCTACGAGCAGTACTTC. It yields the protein CASSLGISGSPYEQYF.

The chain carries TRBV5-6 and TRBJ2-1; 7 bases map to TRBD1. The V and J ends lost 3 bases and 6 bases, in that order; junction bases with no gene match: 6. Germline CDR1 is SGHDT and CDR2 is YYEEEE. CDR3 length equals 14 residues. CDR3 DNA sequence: TGTGCCAGCAGCTACCAGACAGGGAGCAATGAGCAGTTCTTC. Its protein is CASSYQTGSNEQFF.

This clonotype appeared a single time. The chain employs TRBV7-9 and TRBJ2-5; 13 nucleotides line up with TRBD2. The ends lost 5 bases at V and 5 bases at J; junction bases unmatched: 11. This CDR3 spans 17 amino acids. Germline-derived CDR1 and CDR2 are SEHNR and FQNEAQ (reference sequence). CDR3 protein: CASSRGLAGDLGETQYF. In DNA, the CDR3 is TGTGCCAGCAGCCGCGGACTAGCGGGAGACCTCGGTGAGACCCAGTACTTC.

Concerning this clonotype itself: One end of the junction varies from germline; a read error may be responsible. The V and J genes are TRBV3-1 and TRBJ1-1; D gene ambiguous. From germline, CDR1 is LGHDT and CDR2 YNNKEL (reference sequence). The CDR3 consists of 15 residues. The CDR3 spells CASSHEASMNAEAFF. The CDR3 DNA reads TGTGCCAGCAGCCATGAGGCCAGCATGAACGCTGAAGCTTTCTTT.

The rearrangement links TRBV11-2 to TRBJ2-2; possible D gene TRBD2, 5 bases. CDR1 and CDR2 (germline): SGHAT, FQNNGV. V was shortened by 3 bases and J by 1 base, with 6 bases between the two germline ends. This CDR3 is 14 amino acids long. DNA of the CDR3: TGTGCCAGCAGCTTCGGGGTGAACACCGGGGAGCTGTTTTTT. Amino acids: CASSFGVNTGELFF.

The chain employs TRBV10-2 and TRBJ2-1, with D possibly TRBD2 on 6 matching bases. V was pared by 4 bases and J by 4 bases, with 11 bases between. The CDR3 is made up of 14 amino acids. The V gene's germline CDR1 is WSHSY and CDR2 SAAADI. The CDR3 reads CASSGGVGYNEQFF. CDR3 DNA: TGCGCCAGCAGTGGGGGGGTAGGGTACAATGAGCAGTTCTTC.

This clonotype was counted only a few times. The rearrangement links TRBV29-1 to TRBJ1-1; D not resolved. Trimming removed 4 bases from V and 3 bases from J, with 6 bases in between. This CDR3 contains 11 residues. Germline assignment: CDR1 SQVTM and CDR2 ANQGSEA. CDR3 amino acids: CSVGLYTEAFF. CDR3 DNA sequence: TGCAGCGTTGGTCTTTACACTGAAGCTTTCTTT.

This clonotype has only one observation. In nucleotides, the CDR3 is TGTGCCAGCAGTTACGAGGGAACAAGACAAGAGACCCAGTACTTC. This translates into CASSYEGTRQETQYF. This sequence joins TRBV6-5 and TRBJ2-5, with D maybe TRBD2 (5 bases). V lost 2 bases and J 2 bases, leaving 12 bases between the germline ends. The CDR3 loop spans 15 amino acids. Germline CDR1 MNHEY, CDR2 SVGAGI.